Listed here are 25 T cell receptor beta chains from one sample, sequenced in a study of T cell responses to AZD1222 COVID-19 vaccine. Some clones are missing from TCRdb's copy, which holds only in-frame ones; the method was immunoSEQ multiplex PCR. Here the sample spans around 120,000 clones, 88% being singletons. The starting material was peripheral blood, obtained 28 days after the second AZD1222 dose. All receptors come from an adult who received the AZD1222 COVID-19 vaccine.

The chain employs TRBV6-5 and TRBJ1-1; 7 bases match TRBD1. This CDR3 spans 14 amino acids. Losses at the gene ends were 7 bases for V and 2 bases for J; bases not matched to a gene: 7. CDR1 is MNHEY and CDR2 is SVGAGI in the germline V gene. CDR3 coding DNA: TGTGCCAGCACCTCGGGACAGACCAACACTGAAGCTTTCTTT. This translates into CASTSGQTNTEAFF.

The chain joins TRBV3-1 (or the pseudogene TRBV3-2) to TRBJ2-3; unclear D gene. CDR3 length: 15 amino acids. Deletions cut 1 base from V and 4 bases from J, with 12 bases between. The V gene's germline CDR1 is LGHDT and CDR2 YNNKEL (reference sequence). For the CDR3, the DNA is TGTGCCAGCAGCCAAGGGTCTTCCGGCGCAGATACGCAGTATTTT. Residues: CASSQGSSGADTQYF.

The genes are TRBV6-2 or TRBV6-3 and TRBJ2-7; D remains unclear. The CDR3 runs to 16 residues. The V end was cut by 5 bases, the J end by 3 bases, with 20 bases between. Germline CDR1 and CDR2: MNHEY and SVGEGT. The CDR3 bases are TGTGCCAGCAGTACCCGAGCCAGGCCCAAACACTACGAGCAGTACTTC. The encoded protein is CASSTRARPKHYEQYF.

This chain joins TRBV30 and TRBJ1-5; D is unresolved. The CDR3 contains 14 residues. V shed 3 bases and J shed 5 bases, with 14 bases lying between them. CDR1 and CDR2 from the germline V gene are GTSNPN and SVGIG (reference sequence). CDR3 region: CAWSPGRAHQPQHF. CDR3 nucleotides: TGTGCCTGGAGCCCGGGTAGGGCCCATCAGCCCCAGCATTTT.

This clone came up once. The CDR3 coding sequence is TGTGCCAGCAGCGAGGGGGGCCTAGGGGCTGAAGCTTTCTTT. It is translated as CASSEGGLGAEAFF. The rearrangement links TRBV9 to TRBJ1-1; a possible D gene is TRBD1 (6 bases). This CDR3 contains 14 residues. V was shortened by 3 bases and J by 6 bases, with 15 bases between the two germline ends. Per germline, CDR1 SGDLS and CDR2 YYNGEE. The variable domain in full, completed from reference TRBV9 and TRBJ1-1, reads DSGVTQTPKHLITATGQRVTLRCSPRSGDLSVYWYQQSLDQGLQFLIQYYNGEERAKGNILERFSAQQFPDLHSELNLSSLELGDSALYFCASSEGGLGAEAFFGQGTRLTVV.

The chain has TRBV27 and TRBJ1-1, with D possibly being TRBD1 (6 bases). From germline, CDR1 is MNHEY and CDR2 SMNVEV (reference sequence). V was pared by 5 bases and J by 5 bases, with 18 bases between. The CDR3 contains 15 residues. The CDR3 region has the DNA TGTGCCAGCAGTCCTCGGGCAGGGGAAGGAACTGAAGCTTTCTTT. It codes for CASSPRAGEGTEAFF.

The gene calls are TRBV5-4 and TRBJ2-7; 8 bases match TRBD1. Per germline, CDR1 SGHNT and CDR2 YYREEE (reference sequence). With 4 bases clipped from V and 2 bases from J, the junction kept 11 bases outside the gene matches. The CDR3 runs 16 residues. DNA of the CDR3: TGTGCCAGCAGCCCTCGGACAGGGCTATATACCTACGAGCAGTACTTC. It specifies CASSPRTGLYTYEQYF.

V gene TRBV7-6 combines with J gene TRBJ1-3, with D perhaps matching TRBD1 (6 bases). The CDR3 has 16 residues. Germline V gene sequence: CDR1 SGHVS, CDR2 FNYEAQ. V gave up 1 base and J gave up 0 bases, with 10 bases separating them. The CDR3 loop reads CASSLERGHSGNTIYF. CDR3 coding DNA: TGTGCCAGCAGCTTAGAGAGGGGACACTCTGGAAACACCATATATTTT.

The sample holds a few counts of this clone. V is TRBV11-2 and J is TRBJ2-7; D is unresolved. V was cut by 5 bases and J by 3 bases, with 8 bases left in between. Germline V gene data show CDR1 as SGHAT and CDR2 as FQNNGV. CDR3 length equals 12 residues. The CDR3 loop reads CASSLAFYEQYF. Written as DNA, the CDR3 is TGTGCCAGCAGCCTCGCATTCTACGAGCAGTACTTC.

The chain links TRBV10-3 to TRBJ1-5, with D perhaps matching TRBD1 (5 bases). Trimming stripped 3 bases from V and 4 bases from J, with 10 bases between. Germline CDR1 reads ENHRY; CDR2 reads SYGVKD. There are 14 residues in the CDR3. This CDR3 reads CAISETGENQPQHF. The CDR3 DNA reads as TGTGCCATCAGTGAAACGGGGGAGAATCAGCCCCAGCATTTT.

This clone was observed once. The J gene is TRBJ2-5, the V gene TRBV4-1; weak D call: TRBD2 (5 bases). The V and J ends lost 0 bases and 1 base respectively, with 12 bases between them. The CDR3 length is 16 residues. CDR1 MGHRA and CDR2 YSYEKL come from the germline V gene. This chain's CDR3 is CASSQERTRTQETQYF. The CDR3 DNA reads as TGCGCCAGCAGCCAAGAACGCACTAGGACCCAAGAGACCCAGTACTTC.

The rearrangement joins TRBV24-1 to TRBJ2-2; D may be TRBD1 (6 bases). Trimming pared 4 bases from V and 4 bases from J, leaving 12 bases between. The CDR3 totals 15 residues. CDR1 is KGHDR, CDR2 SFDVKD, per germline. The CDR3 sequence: CATSDTGTTTGELFF. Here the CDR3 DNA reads TGTGCCACCAGTGACACCGGGACAACCACCGGGGAGCTGTTTTTT.

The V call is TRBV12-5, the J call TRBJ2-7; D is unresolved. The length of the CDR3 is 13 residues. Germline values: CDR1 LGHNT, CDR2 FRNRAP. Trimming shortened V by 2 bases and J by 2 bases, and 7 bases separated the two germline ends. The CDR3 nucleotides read TGTGCTAGTGGTTTGACCCCAACCTACGAGCAGTACTTC. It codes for CASGLTPTYEQYF.

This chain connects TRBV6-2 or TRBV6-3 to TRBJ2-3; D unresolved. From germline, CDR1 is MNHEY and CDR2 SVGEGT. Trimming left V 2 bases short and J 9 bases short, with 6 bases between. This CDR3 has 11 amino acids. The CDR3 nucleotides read TGTGCCAGCAGTTACAGCCGGACGCAGTATTTT. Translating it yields CASSYSRTQYF.

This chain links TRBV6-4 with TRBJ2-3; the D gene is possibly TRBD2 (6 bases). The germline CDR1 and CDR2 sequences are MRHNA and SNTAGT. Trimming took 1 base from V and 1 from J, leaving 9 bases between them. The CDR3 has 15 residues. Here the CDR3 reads CASSDWGGGTDTQYF. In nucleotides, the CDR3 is TGTGCCAGCAGTGACTGGGGAGGCGGCACAGATACGCAGTATTTT.

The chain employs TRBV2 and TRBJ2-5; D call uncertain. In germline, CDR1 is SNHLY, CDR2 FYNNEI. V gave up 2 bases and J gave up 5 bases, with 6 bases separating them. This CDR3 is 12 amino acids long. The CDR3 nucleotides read TGTGCCAGCAGTGAATTGGGGGAGACCCAGTACTTC. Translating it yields CASSELGETQYF.

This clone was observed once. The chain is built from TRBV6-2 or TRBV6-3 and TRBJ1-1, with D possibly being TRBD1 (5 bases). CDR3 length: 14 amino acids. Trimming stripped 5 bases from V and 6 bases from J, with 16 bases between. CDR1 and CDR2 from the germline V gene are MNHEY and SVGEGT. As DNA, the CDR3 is TGTGCCAGCAGTGATCAGGGTCTGTGGGCTGAAGCTTTCTTT. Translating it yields CASSDQGLWAEAFF.

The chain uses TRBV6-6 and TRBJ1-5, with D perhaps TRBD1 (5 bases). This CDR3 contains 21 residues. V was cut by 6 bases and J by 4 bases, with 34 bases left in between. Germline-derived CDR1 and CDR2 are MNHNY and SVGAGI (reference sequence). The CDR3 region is CASSSKMGMTALWALNQPQHF. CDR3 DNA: TGTGCCAGCAGCTCGAAAATGGGGATGACAGCACTTTGGGCACTTAATCAGCCCCAGCATTTT.

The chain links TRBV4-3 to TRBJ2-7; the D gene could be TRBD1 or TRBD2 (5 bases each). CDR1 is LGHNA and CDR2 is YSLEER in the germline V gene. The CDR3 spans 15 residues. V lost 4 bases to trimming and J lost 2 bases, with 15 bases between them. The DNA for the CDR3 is TGCGCCAGCAGCCTTGGGACGGAATTAGCCTACGAGCAGTACTTC. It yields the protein CASSLGTELAYEQYF.

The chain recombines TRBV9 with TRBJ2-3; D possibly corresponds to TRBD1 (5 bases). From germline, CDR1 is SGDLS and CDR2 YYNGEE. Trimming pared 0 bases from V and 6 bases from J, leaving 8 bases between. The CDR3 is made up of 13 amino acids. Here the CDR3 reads CASSVEGWDTQYF. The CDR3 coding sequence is TGTGCCAGCAGCGTAGAGGGGTGGGATACGCAGTATTTT.

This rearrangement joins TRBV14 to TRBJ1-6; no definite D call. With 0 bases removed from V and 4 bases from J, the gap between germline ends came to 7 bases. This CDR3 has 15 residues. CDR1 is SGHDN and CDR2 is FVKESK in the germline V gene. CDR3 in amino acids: CASSQDWGYNSPLHF. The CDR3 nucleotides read TGTGCCAGCAGCCAAGATTGGGGATATAATTCACCCCTCCACTTT.

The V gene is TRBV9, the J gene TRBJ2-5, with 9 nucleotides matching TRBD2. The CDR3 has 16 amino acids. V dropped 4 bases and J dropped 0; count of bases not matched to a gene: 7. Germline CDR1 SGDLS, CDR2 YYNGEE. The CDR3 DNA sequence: TGTGCCAGCAGCACACGACTAGCGGAGTACCAAGAGACCCAGTACTTC. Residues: CASSTRLAEYQETQYF.

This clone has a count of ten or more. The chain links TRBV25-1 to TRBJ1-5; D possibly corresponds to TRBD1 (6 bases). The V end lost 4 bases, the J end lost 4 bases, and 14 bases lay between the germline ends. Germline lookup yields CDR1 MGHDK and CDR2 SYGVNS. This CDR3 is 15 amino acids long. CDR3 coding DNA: TGTGCCAGCAGTGGCAAGGACAGATCAAATCAGCCCCAGCATTTT. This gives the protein CASSGKDRSNQPQHF. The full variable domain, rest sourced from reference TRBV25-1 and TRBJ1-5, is EADIYQTPRYLVIGTGKKITLECSQTMGHDKMYWYQQDPGMELHLIHYSYGVNSTEKGDLSSESTVSRIRTEHFPLTLESARPSHTSQYLCASSGKDRSNQPQHFGDGTRLSIL.

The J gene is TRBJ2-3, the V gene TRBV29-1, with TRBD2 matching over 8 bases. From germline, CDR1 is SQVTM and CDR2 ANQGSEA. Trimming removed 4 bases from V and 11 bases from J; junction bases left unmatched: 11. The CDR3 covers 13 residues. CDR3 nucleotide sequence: TGCAGCGTTGTTAGCGGGGAGGATGGACGGCAGTATTTT. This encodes CSVVSGEDGRQYF.

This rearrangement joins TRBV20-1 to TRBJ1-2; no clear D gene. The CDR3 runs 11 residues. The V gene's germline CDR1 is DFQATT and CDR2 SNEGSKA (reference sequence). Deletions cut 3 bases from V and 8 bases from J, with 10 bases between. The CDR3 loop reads CSASGVDGYTF. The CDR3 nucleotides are TGCAGTGCTAGTGGTGTAGACGGCTACACCTTC.